This T cell receptor (beta chain) was profiled in a study of shared clonotypes between healthy human individuals (dated by TCRdb to about 2020). The study in broad terms: A few men and a couple of women, aged 18 to 49 years, made up the cohort. Between about 0.8 and 9 billion PBMCs per donor were obtained by leukapheresis. Libraries were prepared and TCR repertoires were sequenced by different laboratories using diverse techniques, in order to increase sequencing depth and limit assay-specific biases. To estimate repertoire size and how much clonotypes are shared between individuals, the study performed deep sequencing of blood TCR repertoires from about five healthy adults. For each donor, CD4 naive and CD4 memory were each run on three plates, CD8 naive on two plates, and CD8 memory on one plate. What the study reported, not specific to this receptor: Based on pairwise subsampling, the degree of clonotype sharing among donors was expected to be affected by sequencing depth. Compared with non-shared clonotypes, clonotypes shared by all four sorted-subset donors had higher generation probabilities. Larger estimated clonotype richness was generally found for naive subsets than for memory subsets. Sampling was restricted to blood, and TCR repertoires in tissue are likely to differ from TCR repertoires in blood. Rarefaction of sorted-subset datasets indicated incomplete sequencing despite the large sequencing depth. Sharing across a handful of donors was observed for about 5% of naive CD4, over 3% of naive CD8, around 2.5% of memory CD4, and about 0.38% of memory CD8 clonotypes. Because the study included only a small number of donors, the genetic and exposure-history diversity represented was limited.

Using the deep immunoSEQ assay, TCR CDR3 regions were amplified from genomic DNA by multiplex PCR. For each cell subset, the extracted genomic DNA was distributed evenly across all wells of several immunoSEQ 96-well plates, and each plate served as one replicate. For sorted subsets, around 200 ng genomic DNA, equal to some 30,000 T cell genomes, was loaded into each replicate PCR. Purified libraries were measured with a Qubit 3.0 fluorometer, size-checked on a Bioanalyzer 2100, and measured again with the KAPA Library Quantification kit. Each immunoSEQ 96-well plate was sequenced on its own single-read 150-cycle Illumina NextSeq 550 flow cell. In the source study's methods: Because the immunoSEQ output included only junctional sequences and no quality scores, the filtering could not be the same as the filtering used for full-length reads. To assign V/J genes and CDR3, sequences were annotated against IMGT germline references using PyIR, a Python wrapper for IgBLAST v1.9. Reads were filtered out if the reads had weak V/J assignments (E-value above 1e-6), no CDR3, stop codons, out-of-frame junctions, or ambiguous translated residues. A V3J clonotype was defined by an identical inferred V gene, J gene, and CDR3 amino acid sequence. The percentage overlap between two repertoires was calculated by dividing the number of shared unique clonotypes by the size of the smaller repertoire. Three approaches were used to assess repertoire richness: RTK rarefaction, the Chao1 estimator, and Recon v2.1 estimates of unobserved clonotypes. OLGA was used to compute generation probabilities for all TCRbeta clonotypes that the gDNA method yielded from four donors. Held by TCRdb, this immuneACCESS table contains in-frame sequences only and omits some clones. Under half of the omission traces to an unresolved V gene where checked; the cause of the rest is unknown. From that table come the V and J calls and clone size; the DNA was used to work out D and trimming. The sample table contains millions of clones; only one count was recorded for roughly 94% of them. Together, the top ten hold roughly 0.13% of the sample.

As concerns this clone: Its antigen has not been determined. No base-level quality is on record; no much larger clone is a single base apart.

Its CDR3 holds 14 amino acids, cysteine through phenylalanine. Only CDR3 DNA is held: 42 bases, read in frame from base 1. V is pared back by 4 bases and J by 6 bases, with 13 bases lying between the germline termini. Via the germline V gene (reference sequence), CDR1 is SGHKS and CDR2 YYEKEE. The donors were healthy, HIV-negative adults with no recently reported acute infections or vaccinations. Every donor was a Caucasian adult living in Nashville, Tennessee, USA. CD4+ T cells were enriched by magnetic negative selection, after which naive cells were positively selected on CD45RA and the negative fraction was taken as the memory subset. Blood was obtained by leukapheresis, after which PBMCs were separated by Ficoll-Histopaque density gradient centrifugation and cryopreserved in liquid nitrogen vapor phase. Purity and quantity of every magnetically sorted T cell population were checked by analytical flow cytometry. Genomic DNA was isolated from each sorted fraction and quantified by UV absorbance on a Nanodrop 2000c.

The receptor comes from a man aged 18 to 35 in good health. The V and J segments used are TRBV5-5 and TRBJ2-2; the D gene lacks a confident call. Material for sequencing was naive CD4+ T cells sorted from blood. The cell subset or site label, as the study defines it: CD45RA+ positively selected. CDR3 protein: CASSRPGPAGELFF. The DNA sequence reads TGTGCCAGCAGCCGACCCGGGCCCGCCGGGGAGCTGTTTTTT.